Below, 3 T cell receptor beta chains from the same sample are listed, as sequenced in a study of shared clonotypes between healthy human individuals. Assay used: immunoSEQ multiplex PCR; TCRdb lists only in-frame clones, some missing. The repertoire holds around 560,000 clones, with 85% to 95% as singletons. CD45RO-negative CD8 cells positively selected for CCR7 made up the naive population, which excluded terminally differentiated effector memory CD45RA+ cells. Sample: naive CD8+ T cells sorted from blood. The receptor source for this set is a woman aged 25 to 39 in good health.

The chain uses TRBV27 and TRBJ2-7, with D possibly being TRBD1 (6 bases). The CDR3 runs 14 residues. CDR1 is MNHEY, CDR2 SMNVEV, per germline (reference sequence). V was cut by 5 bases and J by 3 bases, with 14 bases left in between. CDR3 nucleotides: TGTGCCAGCAGTGCAGGACAGTTGGTCTACGAGCAGTACTTC. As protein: CASSAGQLVYEQYF.

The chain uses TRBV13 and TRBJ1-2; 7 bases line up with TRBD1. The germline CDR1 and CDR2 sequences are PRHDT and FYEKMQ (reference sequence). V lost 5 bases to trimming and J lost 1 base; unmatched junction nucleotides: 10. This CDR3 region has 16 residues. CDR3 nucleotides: TGTGCCAGCAGCACAGACAGGGAGGGGGGTAACTATGGCTACACCTTC. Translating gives CASSTDREGGNYGYTF. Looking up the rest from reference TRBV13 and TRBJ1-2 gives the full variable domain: AAGVIQSPRHLIKEKRETATLKCYPIPRHDTVYWYQQGPGQDPQFLISFYEKMQSDKGSIPDRFSAQQFSDYHSELNMSSLELGDSALYFCASSTDREGGNYGYTFGSGTRLTVV.

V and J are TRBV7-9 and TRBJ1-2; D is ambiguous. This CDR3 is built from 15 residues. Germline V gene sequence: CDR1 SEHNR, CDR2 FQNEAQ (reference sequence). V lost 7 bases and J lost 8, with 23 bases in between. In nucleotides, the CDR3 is TGTGCCAGCACCGCAAGCGAGGGTGCCCCTGGAGGCTACACCTTC. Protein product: CASTASEGAPGGYTF.